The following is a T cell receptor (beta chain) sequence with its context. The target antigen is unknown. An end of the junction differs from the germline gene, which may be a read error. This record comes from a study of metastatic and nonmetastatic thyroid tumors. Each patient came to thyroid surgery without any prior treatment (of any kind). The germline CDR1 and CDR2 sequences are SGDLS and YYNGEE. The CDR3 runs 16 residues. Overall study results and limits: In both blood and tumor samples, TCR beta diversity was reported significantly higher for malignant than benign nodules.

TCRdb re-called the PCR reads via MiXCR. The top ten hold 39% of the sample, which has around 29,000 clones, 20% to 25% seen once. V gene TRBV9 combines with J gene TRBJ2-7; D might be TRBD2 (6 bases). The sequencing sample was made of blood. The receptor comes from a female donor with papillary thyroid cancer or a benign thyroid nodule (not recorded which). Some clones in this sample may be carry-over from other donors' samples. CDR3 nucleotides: TGTGCCAGCAGCGTAGAAGGGAGTGGAACGGGAGACGATGAGAACTTC. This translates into CASSVEGSGTGDDENF.